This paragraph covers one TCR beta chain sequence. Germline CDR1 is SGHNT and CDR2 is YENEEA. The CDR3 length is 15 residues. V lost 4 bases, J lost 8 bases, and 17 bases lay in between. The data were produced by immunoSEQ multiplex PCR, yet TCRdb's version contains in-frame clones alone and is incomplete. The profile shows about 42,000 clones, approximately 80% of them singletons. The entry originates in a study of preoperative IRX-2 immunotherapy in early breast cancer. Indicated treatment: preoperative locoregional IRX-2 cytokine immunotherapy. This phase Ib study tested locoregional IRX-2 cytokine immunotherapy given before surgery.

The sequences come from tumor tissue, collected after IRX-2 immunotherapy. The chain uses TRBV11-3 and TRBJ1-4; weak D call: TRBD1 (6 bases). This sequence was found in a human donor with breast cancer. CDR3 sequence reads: CASSSLQGRREKLFF. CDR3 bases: TGTGCCAGCAGCTCCCTACAGGGTAGACGCGAAAAACTGTTTTTT.